The T cell receptor beta chain described here comes from a study of OX40 agonist ivuxolimab in advanced cancers. Findings and limits, study-wide: Low normalized T-cell clonal expansion was also seen in some nonresponders.

The method was immunoSEQ multiplex PCR; TCRdb's version includes in-frame clones alone and lacks a portion of them. The sample yields 42,000 or so clones, about 86% seen once. The CDR3 is made up of 11 amino acids. V was cut by 3 bases and J by 6 bases, with 9 bases left in between. Germline V gene data show CDR1 as GTSNPN and CDR2 as SVGIG (reference sequence). On this clone: The antigen remains unidentified.

Sequencing used CD4+ or CD8+ T cells sorted from blood, obtained in a trial of the OX40 agonist ivuxolimab. The chain employs TRBV30 and TRBJ2-7; D may be TRBD1 (5 bases). This clonotype was obtained from an adult with an advanced solid tumor such as melanoma, head and neck, liver or kidney cancer. CDR3 nucleotide sequence: TGTGCCTGGAGGACAGTCTCCGAGCAGTACTTC. Protein product: CAWRTVSEQYF.